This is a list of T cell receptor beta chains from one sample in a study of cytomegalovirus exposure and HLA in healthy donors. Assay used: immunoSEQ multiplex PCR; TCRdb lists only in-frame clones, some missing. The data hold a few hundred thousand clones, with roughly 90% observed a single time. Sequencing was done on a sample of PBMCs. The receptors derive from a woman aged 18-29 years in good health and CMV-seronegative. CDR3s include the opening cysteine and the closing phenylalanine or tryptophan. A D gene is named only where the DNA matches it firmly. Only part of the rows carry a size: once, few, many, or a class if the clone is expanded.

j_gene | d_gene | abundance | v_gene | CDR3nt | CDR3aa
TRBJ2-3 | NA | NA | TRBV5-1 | TGCGCCAGCAGCTTTGGTCTAGAAACAGATACGCAGTATTTT | CASSFGLETDTQYF
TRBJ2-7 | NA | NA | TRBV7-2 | TGTGCCAGCAGCCCTCCCGCCTACGAGCAGTACTTC | CASSPPAYEQYF
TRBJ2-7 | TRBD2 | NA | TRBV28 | TGTGCCAGCAGTGCCGGACTAGCGGGACGATCCGAGCAGTACTTC | CASSAGLAGRSEQYF
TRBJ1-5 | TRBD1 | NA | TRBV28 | TGTGCCAGCAGTTCCACCCCCTACAGGGGGATAAACAATCAGCCCCAGCATTTT | CASSSTPYRGINNQPQHF
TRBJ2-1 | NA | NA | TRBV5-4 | TGTGCCAGCAGCTTGGGACTTAGCGGCTCCTACAATGAGCAGTTCTTC | CASSLGLSGSYNEQFF
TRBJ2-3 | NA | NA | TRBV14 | TGTGCCAGCAGCCAAGAAAGTGGCGGTTCCACAGATACGCAGTATTTT | CASSQESGGSTDTQYF
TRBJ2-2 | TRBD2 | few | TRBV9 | TGTGCCAGCAGCGTGTTGGCGGGAGTTGGTACCGGGGAGCTGTTTTTT | CASSVLAGVGTGELFF
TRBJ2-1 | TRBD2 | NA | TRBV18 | TGTGCCAGCTCACCACCGGATTTAGCGGGAGGCATATACAATGAGCAGTTCTTC | CASSPPDLAGGIYNEQFF
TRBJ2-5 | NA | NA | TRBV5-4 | TGTGCCAGCAGCCGTAAGACAGTGGAAGAGACCCAGTACTTC | CASSRKTVEETQYF
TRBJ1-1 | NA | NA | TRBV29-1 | TGCAGCGGCATTTCGCAGGGTACGGGTACTGAAGCTTTCTTT | CSGISQGTGTEAFF
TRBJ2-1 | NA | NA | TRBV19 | TGTGCCAGTAGTATTAGCCACCCAGACAATGAGCAGTTCTTC | CASSISHPDNEQFF
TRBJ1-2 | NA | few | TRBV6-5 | TGTGCCAGCAGGGCCCCGATTTATGGCTACACCTTC | CASRAPIYGYTF
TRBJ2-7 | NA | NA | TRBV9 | TGTGCCAGCAGCGTAGAGGGGACTCCTACCTACGAGCAGTACTTC | CASSVEGTPTYEQYF
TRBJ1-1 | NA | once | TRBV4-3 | TGCGCCAGCAGCCAATACAGGGAAAGGCCCACTGAAGCTTTCTTT | CASSQYRERPTEAFF
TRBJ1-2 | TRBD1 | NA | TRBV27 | TGTGCCAGCCGGAGACAGGGGATCTACACCTTC | CASRRQGIYTF
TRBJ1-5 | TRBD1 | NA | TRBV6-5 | TGTGCCAGCAGTTCTACAGGGGTGGGTCAGCCCCAGCATTTT | CASSSTGVGQPQHF
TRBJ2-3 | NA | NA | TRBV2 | TGTGCCAGCAGTCCCTCGGGGGGCACAGATACGCAGTATTTT | CASSPSGGTDTQYF
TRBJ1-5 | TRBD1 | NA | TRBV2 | TGTGCCAGCAGTTCGGGACAGGGGGCATCTCAGCCCCAGCATTTT | CASSSGQGASQPQHF
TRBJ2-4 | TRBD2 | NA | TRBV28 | TGTGCCAGCAGCTACACCAAGACTAGCGGGCTCAAGGACATTCAGTACTTC | CASSYTKTSGLKDIQYF
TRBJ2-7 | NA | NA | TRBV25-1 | TGTGCCAGCAGTGATCGACTTGGGGAGCCCTACGAGCAGTACTTC | CASSDRLGEPYEQYF
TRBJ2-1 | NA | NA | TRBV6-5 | TGTGCCAGCAGTTACTCCGCGGAGCAGTTCTTC | CASSYSAEQFF
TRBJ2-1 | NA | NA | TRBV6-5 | TGTGCCAGCAGTTACGAACTTTTCAATGAGCAGTTCTTC | CASSYELFNEQFF
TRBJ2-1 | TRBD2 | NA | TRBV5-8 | TGTGCCAGCAGCCCCGAAGGGACTAGCGGGATGCTTAATGAGCAGTTCTTC | CASSPEGTSGMLNEQFF
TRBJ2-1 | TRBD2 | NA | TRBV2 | TGTGCCAGCAGTGGGGGACTAGCGGGAGTTGAGGCCCTGGGGAATGAGCAGTTCTTC | CASSGGLAGVEALGNEQFF
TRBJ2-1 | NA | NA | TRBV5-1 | TGCGCCAGCAGCTTGGGGCCCCCCCCCAACAATGAGCAGTTCTTC | CASSLGPPPNNEQFF
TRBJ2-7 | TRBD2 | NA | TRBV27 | TGTGCCAGCAGTTTATCGACTAGCGGGGTCTCCTACGAGCAGTACTTC | CASSLSTSGVSYEQYF
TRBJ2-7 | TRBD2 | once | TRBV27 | TGTGCCAGCAGTTTAAAAGCGGGAGCATACGAGCAGTACTTC | CASSLKAGAYEQYF
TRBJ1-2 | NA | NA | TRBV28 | TGTGCCAGCAGTTTAATGGGGCGGAGAGGTGGCTACACCTTC | CASSLMGRRGGYTF
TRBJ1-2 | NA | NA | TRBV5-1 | TGCGCCAGCAGCCCCCGGGCAGGACAGAGTAACTATGGCTACACCTTC | CASSPRAGQSNYGYTF
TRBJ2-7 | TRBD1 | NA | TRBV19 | TGTGCCAGTAGTTCGGACAGGGCGTACGAGCAGTACTTC | CASSSDRAYEQYF
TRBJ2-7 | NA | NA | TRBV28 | TGTGCCAGCAGTTGGAGGTCAGTATTATCCTACGAGCAGTACTTC | CASSWRSVLSYEQYF
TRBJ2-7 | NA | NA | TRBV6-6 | TGTGCCAGCAGTTACTCTACAGGCGAGCAGTACTTC | CASSYSTGEQYF
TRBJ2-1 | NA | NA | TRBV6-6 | TGTGCCAGCAGTTACGTGGGAGGTGGCAATGAGCAGTTCTTC | CASSYVGGGNEQFF
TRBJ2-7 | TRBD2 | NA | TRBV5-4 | TGTGCCAGCAGCTTGGAAGGCGGGAGGGGTCTTTACGAGCAGTACTTC | CASSLEGGRGLYEQYF
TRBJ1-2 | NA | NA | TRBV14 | TGTGCCAGCAGCCAAGGAGGGTCCATCATTCCCTACACCTTC | CASSQGGSIIPYTF
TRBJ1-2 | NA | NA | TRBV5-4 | TGTGCCAGCAGCTTGGCCACAGGGCCGGCCTATGGCTACACCTTC | CASSLATGPAYGYTF
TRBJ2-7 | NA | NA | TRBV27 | TGTGCCAGCAGTTTAAGTGGCCAGGTCCTAGAGCAGTACTTC | CASSLSGQVLEQYF
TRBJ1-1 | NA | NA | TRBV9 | TGTGCCAGCAGCGTAGTGGCGGCGACTGAAGCTTTCTTT | CASSVVAATEAFF
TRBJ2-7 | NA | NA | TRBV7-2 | TGTGCCAGCAGCTTAGTAACAGGGCAAAACTACGAGCAGTACTTC | CASSLVTGQNYEQYF
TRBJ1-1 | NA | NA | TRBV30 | TGTGCCTGGAGTTTGCGTAGCACTGAAGCTTTCTTT | CAWSLRSTEAFF
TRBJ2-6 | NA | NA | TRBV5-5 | TGTGCCAGCAGCTTGTCATTGGGAGTGGTTGGGGCCAACGTCCTGACTTTC | CASSLSLGVVGANVLTF
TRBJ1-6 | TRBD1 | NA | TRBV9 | TGTGCCAGCAGCCCGAGACAGGGGGAGAATTCACCCCTCCACTTT | CASSPRQGENSPLHF
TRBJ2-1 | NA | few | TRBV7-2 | TGTGCCAGCAGCAGCGAGGGACTCGAAAACAATGAGCAGTTCTTC | CASSSEGLENNEQFF
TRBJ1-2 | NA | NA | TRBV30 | TGTGCCTGGAGTGTGTGGACAGCCGCTAACTATGGCTACACCTTC | CAWSVWTAANYGYTF
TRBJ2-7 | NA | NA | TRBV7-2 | TGTGCCAGCAGCTTAGCAATGCGCGAGCAGTACTTC | CASSLAMREQYF